The 12 T cell receptor beta chains in this list originate from one sample, sequenced in a study of regulatory T cells in long-lasting Graves disease. Specified time point: persistent/refractory GD, antithyroid drugs over 5 years with positive TRAb. Extracted RNA from PBMCs served as the source of the TCR library. TCR beta libraries were built with iRepertoire HTBI primers and Arm-PCR of CDR3 regions. One entry per CDR3 protein results from TCRdb running MiXCR on the multiplex PCR reads. The table lists 700,000 or so distinct CDR3 sequences, 30% of them singletons. This specimen was peripheral blood mononuclear cells (PBMCs), taken when the disease was refractory, from a patient treated with antithyroid drugs. These receptors were taken from a female donor with Graves disease.

At least ten counts were recorded for this clonotype. The chain combines TRBV7-9 with TRBJ1-1; D remains unclear. This CDR3 region has 14 residues. The ends were cut back, 4 bases at V and 4 bases at J, with 13 bases in the middle. Per the germline V gene, CDR1 is SEHNR and CDR2 is FQNEAQ (reference sequence). The CDR3 DNA sequence: TGTGCCAGCAGCTCCTTCGCAGGTACCACTGAAGCTTTCTTT. This sequence encodes CASSSFAGTTEAFF.

The chain has TRBV12-3 or TRBV12-4 and TRBJ2-1, with 7 positions matching TRBD1. With V trimmed by 7 bases and J by 2 bases, 8 bases remained unmatched. The CDR3 is 15 amino acids. DNA of the CDR3: TGTGCCAGCAACAACCCCGGGACAGCCTACAATGAGCAGTTCTTC. This encodes CASNNPGTAYNEQFF.

The genes are TRBV6-1 and TRBJ1-2, with TRBD1 matching 9 bases. Trimming at V came to 7 bases and at J to 7 bases, leaving 13 bases not matched to a gene. In germline, CDR1 is MNHNS, CDR2 SASEGT. The CDR3 runs to 15 residues. The CDR3 DNA reads TGTGCCAGCATTCTGAATCTACAGGGGGCGGCTGGCTACACCTTC. It yields the protein CASILNLQGAAGYTF.

The chain is built from TRBV14 and TRBJ1-4; D is unresolved. From germline, CDR1 is SGHDN and CDR2 FVKESK. This CDR3 region has 14 residues. V lost 3 bases and J 5 bases, leaving 10 bases between the germline ends. In DNA form, the CDR3 reads TGTGCCAGCAGCCACAGGTGGCAGAATGAAAAACTGTTTTTT. This codes for CASSHRWQNEKLFF. The whole variable domain, remainder taken from reference TRBV14 and TRBJ1-4, is EAGVTQFPSHSVIEKGQTVTLRCDPISGHDNLYWYRRVMGKEIKFLLHFVKESKQDESGMPNNRFLAERTGGTYSTLKVQPAELEDSGVYFCASSHRWQNEKLFFGSGTQLSVL.

A single count supports this clonotype. The gene calls are TRBV5-5 and TRBJ2-7; D is ambiguous. This CDR3 has 15 residues. The germline V gene encodes CDR1 SGHKS and CDR2 YYEKEE (reference sequence). V was pared by 0 bases and J by 0 bases, with 10 bases between. Here the CDR3 DNA reads TGTGCCAGCAGCTTGGCCCCCCTAGACTCCTACGAGCAGTACTTC. Translating gives CASSLAPLDSYEQYF.

This clonotype was found many times. The chain couples TRBV2 to TRBJ2-5; perhaps TRBD1 as D (6 bases). V was cut by 6 bases and J by 5 bases, with 10 bases left in between. CDR1 is SNHLY, CDR2 FYNNEI, per germline. This CDR3 region has 12 residues. The CDR3 spells CASRDSRETQYF. In DNA, the CDR3 is TGTGCCAGCAGGGACAGCCGGGAGACCCAGTACTTC.

This chain links TRBV5-1 with TRBJ1-6; no clear D gene. The V gene lost 3 bases and the J gene lost 6 bases, with 10 bases spanning the gap. The CDR3 spans 14 residues. Per the germline V gene, CDR1 is SGHRS and CDR2 is YFSETQ. DNA of the CDR3: TGCGCCAGCAGCTCTTGGACGGCTAATTCACCCCTCCACTTT. Residues: CASSSWTANSPLHF.

Regarding this clonotype: A read error may be the cause here, since a much bigger clone is one base away. Here the CDR3 omits its conserved ending phenylalanine or tryptophan, so a read error is the likely source. This chain links TRBV2 with TRBJ1-1; no clear D. From germline, CDR1 is SNHLY and CDR2 FYNNEI. The CDR3 has 13 residues. V was cut by 3 bases and J by 5 bases, with 10 bases left in between. CDR3 DNA: TGTGCCAGCAGTGACGGTGGCGGTACTGAAGCTTTCCTT. Translating gives CASSDGGGTEAFL.

The gene calls are TRBV11-2 and TRBJ2-1; TRBD2 agrees at 8 bases. This CDR3 has 17 residues. In germline, CDR1 is SGHAT, CDR2 FQNNGV. V was pared by 2 bases and J by 6 bases, with 12 bases of the junction left unmatched. CDR3 sequence (DNA): TGTGCCAGCAGCTTACCCCTCCGGGAGGGCCCGAGCAATGAGCAGTTCTTC. Translation: CASSLPLREGPSNEQFF.

This clonotype has at least ten counts. This chain uses TRBV7-9 with TRBJ2-7, with 10 bases identical to TRBD2. V shed 5 bases and J 4 bases; nucleotides not matched to a gene: 5. The CDR3 has 14 amino acids. Per germline, CDR1 SEHNR and CDR2 FQNEAQ (reference sequence). CDR3 region: CASSGAGGPYEQYF. The CDR3 region has the DNA TGTGCCAGCAGCGGAGCGGGAGGGCCTTACGAGCAGTACTTC.

The chain uses TRBV7-7 and TRBJ2-2; D might be TRBD1 (5 bases). The CDR3 has 14 amino acids. The V end lost 5 bases, the J end lost 1 base, and 8 bases lay between the germline ends. Germline V gives CDR1 SSHAT, CDR2 FNYEAQ (reference sequence). The CDR3 nucleotides read TGTGCCAGCAGCGACGACAGGAACACCGGGGAGCTGTTTTTT. It codes for CASSDDRNTGELFF.

This clonotype was found many times. The chain employs TRBV28 and TRBJ1-4, with 10 bases fitting TRBD1. Germline V lookup: CDR1 MDHEN, CDR2 SYDVKM. The CDR3 contains 15 residues. The trim removed 5 bases at V and 8 bases at J, leaving 8 bases unmatched. CDR3 region: CASSLRQGAREKLFF. The CDR3, as DNA: TGTGCCAGCAGTCTCCGACAGGGGGCGAGGGAAAAACTGTTTTTT.